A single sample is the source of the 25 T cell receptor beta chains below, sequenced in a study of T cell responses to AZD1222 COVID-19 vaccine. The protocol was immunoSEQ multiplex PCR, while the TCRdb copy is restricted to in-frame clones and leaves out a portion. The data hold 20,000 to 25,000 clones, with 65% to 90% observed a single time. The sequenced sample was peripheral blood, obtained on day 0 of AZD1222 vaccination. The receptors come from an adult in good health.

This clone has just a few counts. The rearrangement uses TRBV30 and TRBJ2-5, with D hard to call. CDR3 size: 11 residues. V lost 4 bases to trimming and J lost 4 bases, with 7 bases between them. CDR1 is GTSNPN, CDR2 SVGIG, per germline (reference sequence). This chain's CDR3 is CAWTRAETQYF. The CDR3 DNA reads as TGTGCCTGGACTAGGGCAGAGACCCAGTACTTC. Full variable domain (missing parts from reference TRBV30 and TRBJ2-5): SQTIHQWPATLVQPVGSPLSLECTVEGTSNPNLYWYRQAAGRGLQLLFYSVGIGQISSEVPQNLSASRPQDRQFILSSKKLLLSDSGFYLCAWTRAETQYFGPGTRLLVL.

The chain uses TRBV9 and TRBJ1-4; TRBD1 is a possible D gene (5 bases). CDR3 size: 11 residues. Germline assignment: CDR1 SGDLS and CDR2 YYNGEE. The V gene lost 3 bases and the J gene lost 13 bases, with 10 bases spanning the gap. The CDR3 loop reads CASSAGTGLFF. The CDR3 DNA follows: TGTGCCAGCAGCGCCGGGACGGGACTGTTTTTT.

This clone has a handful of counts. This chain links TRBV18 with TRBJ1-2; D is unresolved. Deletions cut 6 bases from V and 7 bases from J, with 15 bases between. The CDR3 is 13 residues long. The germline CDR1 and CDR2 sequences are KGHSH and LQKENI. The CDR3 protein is CASSPARESGYTF. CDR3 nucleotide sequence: TGTGCCAGCTCCCCTGCAAGGGAATCTGGCTACACCTTC.

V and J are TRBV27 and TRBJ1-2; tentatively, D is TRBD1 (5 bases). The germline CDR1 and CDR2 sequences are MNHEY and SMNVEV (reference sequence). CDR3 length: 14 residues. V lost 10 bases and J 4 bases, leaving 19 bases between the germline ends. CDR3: CATRSRGAGYGYTF. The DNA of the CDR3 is TGTGCCACAAGGTCTAGGGGCGCCGGCTATGGCTACACCTTC.

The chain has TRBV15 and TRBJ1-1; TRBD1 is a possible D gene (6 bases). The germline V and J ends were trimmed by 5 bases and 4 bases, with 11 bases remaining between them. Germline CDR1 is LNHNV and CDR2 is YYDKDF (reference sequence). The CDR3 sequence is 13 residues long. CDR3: CATSRTVGTEAFF. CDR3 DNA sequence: TGTGCCACCAGCCGGACAGTGGGCACTGAAGCTTTCTTT.

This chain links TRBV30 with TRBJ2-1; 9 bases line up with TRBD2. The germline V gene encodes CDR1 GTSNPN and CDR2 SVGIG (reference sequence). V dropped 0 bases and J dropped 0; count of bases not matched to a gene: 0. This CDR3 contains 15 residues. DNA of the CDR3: TGTGCCTGGAGTGTAGCGGGGGGCTCCTACAATGAGCAGTTCTTC. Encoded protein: CAWSVAGGSYNEQFF.

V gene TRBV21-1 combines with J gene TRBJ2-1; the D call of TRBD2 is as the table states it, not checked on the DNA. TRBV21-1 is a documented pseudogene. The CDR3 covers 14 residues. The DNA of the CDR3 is TGTGCCATAAATAAGCGGGGGGAGTACAATGAGCAGTTCTTC. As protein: CAINKRGEYNEQFF.

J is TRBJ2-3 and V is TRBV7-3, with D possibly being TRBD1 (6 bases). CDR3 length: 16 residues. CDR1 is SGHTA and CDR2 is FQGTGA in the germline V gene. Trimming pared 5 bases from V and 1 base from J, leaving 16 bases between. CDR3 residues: CASSPQGPRGTDTQYF. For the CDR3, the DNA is TGTGCCAGCAGCCCCCAGGGGCCACGGGGCACAGATACGCAGTATTTT.

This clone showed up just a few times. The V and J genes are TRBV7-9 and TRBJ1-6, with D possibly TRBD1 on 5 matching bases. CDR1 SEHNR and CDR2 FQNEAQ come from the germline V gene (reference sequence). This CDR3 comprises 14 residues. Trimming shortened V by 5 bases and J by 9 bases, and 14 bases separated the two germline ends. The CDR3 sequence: CASSPGWGPSPLHF. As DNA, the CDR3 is TGTGCCAGCAGCCCCGGATGGGGACCTTCACCCCTCCACTTT.

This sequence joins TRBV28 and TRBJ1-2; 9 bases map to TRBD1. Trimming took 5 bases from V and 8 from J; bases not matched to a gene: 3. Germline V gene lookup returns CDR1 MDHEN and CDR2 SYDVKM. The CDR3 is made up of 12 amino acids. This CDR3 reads CASSNRGRGYTF. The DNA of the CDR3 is TGTGCCAGCAGTAACAGGGGGCGAGGCTACACCTTC.

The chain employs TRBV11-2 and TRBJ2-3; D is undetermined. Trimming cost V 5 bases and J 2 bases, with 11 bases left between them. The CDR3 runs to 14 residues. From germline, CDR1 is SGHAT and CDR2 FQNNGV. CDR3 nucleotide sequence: TGTGCCAGCAGCCCCCAACGGACCACAGATACGCAGTATTTT. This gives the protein CASSPQRTTDTQYF.

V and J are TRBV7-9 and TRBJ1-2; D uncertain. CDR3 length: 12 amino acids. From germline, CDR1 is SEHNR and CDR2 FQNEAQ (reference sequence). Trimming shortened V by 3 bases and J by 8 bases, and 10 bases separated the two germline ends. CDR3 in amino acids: CASSFISEGYTF. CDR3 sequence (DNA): TGTGCCAGCAGCTTTATTTCGGAGGGCTACACCTTC. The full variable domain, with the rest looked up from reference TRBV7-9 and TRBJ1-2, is DTGVSQNPRHKITKRGQNVTFRCDPISEHNRLYWYRQTLGQGPEFLTYFQNEAQLEKSRLLSDRFSAERPKGSFSTLEIQRTEQGDSAMYLCASSFISEGYTFGSGTRLTVV.

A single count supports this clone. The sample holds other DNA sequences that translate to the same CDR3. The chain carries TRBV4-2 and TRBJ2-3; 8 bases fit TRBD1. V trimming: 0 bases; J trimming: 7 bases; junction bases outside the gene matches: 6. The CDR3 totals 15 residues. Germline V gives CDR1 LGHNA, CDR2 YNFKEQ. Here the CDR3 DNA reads TGTGCCAGCAGCCAAGAGGGGACAGGAAAATATACGCAGTATTTT. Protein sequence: CASSQEGTGKYTQYF.

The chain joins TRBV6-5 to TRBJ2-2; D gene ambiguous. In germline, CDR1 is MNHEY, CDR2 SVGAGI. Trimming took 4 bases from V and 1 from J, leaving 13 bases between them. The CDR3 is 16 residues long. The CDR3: CASSSERYENTGELFF. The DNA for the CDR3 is TGTGCCAGCAGTTCCGAGCGTTACGAGAACACCGGGGAGCTGTTTTTT.

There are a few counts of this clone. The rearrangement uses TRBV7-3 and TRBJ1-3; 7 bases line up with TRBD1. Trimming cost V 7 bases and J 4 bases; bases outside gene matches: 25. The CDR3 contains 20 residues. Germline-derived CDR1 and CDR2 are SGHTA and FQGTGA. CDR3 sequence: CASIRRVAPKQGWIGNTIYF. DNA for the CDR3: TGTGCCAGCATCCGACGTGTTGCGCCGAAACAGGGGTGGATAGGAAACACCATATATTTT.

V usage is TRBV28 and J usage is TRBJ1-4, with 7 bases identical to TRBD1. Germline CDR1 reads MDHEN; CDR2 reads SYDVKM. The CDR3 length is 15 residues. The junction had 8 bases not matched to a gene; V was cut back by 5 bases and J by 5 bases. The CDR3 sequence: CASSNHKGANEKLFF. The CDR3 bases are TGTGCCAGCAGTAATCACAAGGGGGCGAATGAAAAACTGTTTTTT.

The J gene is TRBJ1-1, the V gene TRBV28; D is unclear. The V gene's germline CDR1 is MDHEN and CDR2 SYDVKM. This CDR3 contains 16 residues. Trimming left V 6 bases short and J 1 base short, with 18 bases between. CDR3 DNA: TGTGCCAGCAGAACCCCCACCACCAGAGGGAACACTGAAGCTTTCTTT. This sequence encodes CASRTPTTRGNTEAFF. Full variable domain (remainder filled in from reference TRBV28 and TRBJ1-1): DVKVTQSSRYLVKRTGEKVFLECVQDMDHENMFWYRQDPGLGLRLIYFSYDVKMKEKGDIPEGYSVSREKKERFSLILESASTNQTSMYLCASRTPTTRGNTEAFFGQGTRLTVV.

The CDR3 loop is CSVHPGGYYGYTF. The CDR3 DNA is TGCAGCGTTCATCCAGGGGGCTACTATGGCTACACCTTC. The V call is TRBV29-1, the J call TRBJ1-2, with TRBD1 identical over 8 bases. The CDR3 has 13 residues. Trimming took 5 bases from V and 3 from J; bases not matched to a gene: 5. Germline CDR1 and CDR2: SQVTM and ANQGSEA.

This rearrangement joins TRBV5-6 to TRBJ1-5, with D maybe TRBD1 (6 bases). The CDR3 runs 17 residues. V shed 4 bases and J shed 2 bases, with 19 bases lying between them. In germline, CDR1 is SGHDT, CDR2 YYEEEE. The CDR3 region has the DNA TGTGCCAGCAGCCGAAGTTCAGGGGCGATGGGCAATCAGCCCCAGCATTTT. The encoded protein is CASSRSSGAMGNQPQHF.

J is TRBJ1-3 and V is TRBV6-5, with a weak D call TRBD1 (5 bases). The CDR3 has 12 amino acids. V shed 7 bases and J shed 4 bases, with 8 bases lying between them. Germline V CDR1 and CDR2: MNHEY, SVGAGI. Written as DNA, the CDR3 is TGTGCCAGCATGAGGGACGGAAACACCATATATTTT. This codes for CASMRDGNTIYF.

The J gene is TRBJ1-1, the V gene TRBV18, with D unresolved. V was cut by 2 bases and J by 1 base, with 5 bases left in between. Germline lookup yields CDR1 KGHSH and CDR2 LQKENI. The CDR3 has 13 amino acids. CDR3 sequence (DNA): TGTGCCAGCTCACCAGCAACGAACACTGAAGCTTTCTTT. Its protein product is CASSPATNTEAFF.

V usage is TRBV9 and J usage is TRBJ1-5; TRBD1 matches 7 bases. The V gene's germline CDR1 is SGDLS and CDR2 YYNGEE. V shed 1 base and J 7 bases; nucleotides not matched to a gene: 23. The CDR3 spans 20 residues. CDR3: CASSVIRPEPGQPRRQPQHF. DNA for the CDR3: TGTGCCAGCAGCGTAATCCGCCCCGAACCGGGACAGCCAAGGCGGCAGCCCCAGCATTTT.

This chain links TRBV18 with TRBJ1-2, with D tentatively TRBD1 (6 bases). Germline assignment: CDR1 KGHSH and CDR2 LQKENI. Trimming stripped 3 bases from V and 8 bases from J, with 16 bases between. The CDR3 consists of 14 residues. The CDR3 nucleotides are TGTGCCAGCTCACCGGACAGTGGAGGTAGAGGCTACACCTTC. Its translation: CASSPDSGGRGYTF.

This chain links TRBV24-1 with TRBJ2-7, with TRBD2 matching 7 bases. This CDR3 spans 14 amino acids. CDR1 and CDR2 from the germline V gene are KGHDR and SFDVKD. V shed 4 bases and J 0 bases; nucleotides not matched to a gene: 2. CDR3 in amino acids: CATSESGGSYEQYF. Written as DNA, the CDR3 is TGTGCCACCAGTGAATCGGGGGGCTCCTACGAGCAGTACTTC.

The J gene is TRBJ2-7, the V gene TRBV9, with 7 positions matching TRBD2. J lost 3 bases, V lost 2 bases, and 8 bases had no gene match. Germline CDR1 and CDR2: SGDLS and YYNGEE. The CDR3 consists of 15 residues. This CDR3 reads CASSVSGDPVYEQYF. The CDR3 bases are TGTGCCAGCAGCGTGAGCGGGGACCCCGTCTACGAGCAGTACTTC.